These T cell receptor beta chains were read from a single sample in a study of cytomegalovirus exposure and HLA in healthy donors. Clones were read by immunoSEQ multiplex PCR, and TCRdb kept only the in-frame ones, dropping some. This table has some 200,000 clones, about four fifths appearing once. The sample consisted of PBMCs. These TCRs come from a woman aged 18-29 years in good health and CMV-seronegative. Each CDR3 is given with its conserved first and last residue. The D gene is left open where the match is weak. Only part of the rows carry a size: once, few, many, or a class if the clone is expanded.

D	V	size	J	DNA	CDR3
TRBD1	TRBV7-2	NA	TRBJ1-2	TGTGCCAGCAGCCCTACAGGGGGCCTTAAGAACTATGGCTACACCTTC	CASSPTGGLKNYGYTF
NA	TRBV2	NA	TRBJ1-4	TGTGCCAGTGGGAGGGTGGAAGAAAAACTGTTTTTT	CASGRVEEKLFF
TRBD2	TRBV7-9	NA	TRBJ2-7	TGTGCCAGCAGCTTAAATCTAGCGGGAGGGCCCAACGAGCAGTACTTC	CASSLNLAGGPNEQYF
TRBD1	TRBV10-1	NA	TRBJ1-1	TGCGCCAGCAGTGACCAGGGGGTGGCTGAAGCTTTCTTT	CASSDQGVAEAFF
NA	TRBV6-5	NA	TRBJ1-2	TGTGCCAGCAGTTCCCCGGGTGGACAGGGCTACACCTTC	CASSSPGGQGYTF
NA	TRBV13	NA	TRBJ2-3	TGTGCCAGCAGCCCATTCACAGATACGCAGTATTTT	CASSPFTDTQYF
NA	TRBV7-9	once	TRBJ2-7	TGTGCCAGCAGTGACGACATTTCCTACGAGCAGTACTTC	CASSDDISYEQYF
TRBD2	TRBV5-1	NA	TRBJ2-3	TGCGCCAGCAGCTTGAGCGGGGGACATATCACAGATACGCAGTATTTT	CASSLSGGHITDTQYF
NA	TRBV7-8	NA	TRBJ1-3	TGTGCCAGCAGCTCCCGGCCGACCGGCCGAAGCAGGGAAGATGGAAACACCATATATTTT	CASSSRPTGRSREDGNTIYF
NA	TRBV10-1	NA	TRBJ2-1	TGCGCCAGCAGTGAAAGGGCTAGCCTCTCCAATGAGCAGTTCTTC	CASSERASLSNEQFF
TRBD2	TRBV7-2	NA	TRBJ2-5	TGTGCCAGCAGTCTAGCGGGAGCGGGGGAGACCCAGTACTTC	CASSLAGAGETQYF
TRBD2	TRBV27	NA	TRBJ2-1	TGTGCCAGCAGGGAGGGGACTAGCGGAATCTACAATGAGCAGTTCTTC	CASREGTSGIYNEQFF
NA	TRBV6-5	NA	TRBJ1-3	TGTGCCAGCAGTTCCCCTTCCGGGAAGACCACCATATATTTT	CASSSPSGKTTIYF
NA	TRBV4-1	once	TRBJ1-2	TGCGCCAGCAGCCAAGTAATGTTCAGGGGAAACTATGGCTACACCTTC	CASSQVMFRGNYGYTF
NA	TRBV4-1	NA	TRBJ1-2	TGCGCCAGCAGCCCCAACCCCAGGGCTACGAACTATGGCTACACCTTC	CASSPNPRATNYGYTF
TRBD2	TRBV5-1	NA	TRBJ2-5	TGCGCCAGCAGCTTGGGACTAGCGGTACAAGAGACCCAGTACTTC	CASSLGLAVQETQYF
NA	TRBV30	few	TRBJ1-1	TGTGCCTGGAGTGTCGGAAGGGGTCCCACTGAAGCTTTCTTT	CAWSVGRGPTEAFF
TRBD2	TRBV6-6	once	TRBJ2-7	TGTGCCAGCAGTTACTTGACGACTAGCGGGAGGGGGGAACAGTACTTC	CASSYLTTSGRGEQYF
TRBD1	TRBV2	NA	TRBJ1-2	TGTGCCAGCAGGCAAGACAGGGGTCGGAACTATGGCTACACCTTC	CASRQDRGRNYGYTF
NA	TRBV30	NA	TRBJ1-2	TGTGCCTGGAGTAGGGGAGGGGGGTATGGCTACACCTTC	CAWSRGGGYGYTF
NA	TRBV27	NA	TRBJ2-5	TGTGCCAGCAGTTCTCTACTGGGGCGAGGAGAGACCCAGTACTTC	CASSSLLGRGETQYF
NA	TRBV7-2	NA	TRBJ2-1	TGTGCCAGCAGTCGTAGCGCCCCGAGCTCCTACAATGAGCAGTTCTTC	CASSRSAPSSYNEQFF
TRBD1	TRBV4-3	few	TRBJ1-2	TGCGCCAGCAGCCGCGAGGACAGGGGAGGCTACACCTTC	CASSREDRGGYTF
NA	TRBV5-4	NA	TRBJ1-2	TGTGCCAGCAGCTCAACGGGGGGCTCCTATGGCTACACCTTC	CASSSTGGSYGYTF
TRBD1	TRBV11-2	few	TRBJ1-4	TGTGCCAGCAGCCCCCGACAGGGAGGATGGGAAAAACTGTTTTTT	CASSPRQGGWEKLFF
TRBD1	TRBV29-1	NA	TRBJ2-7	TGCAGCGCCATCGGGGACAGGGGGCTGAACGAGCAGTACTTC	CSAIGDRGLNEQYF
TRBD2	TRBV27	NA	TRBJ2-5	TGTGCCAGCAGTTTCCGGGAGGGCCTTGAGACCCAGTACTTC	CASSFREGLETQYF
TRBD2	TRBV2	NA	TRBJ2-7	TGTGCCAGCAGTTGGTCTAGCGGGGGCAGGTCCTACGAGCAGTACTTC	CASSWSSGGRSYEQYF
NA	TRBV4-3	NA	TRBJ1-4	TGCGCCAGCAGCCAAGGTGGGACAAAATTCGGTGAAAAACTGTTTTTT	CASSQGGTKFGEKLFF
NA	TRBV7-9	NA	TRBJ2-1	TGTGCCAGCAGCTTTGGACTTTACAATGAGCAGTTCTTC	CASSFGLYNEQFF
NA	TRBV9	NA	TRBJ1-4	TGTGCCAGCAGCCCTCCAGGGTTTACTAATGAAAAACTGTTTTTT	CASSPPGFTNEKLFF
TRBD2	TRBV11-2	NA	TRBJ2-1	TGTGCCAGCAGCAAGGGTGGGGGAGGGTTCTACAATGAGCAGTTCTTC	CASSKGGGGFYNEQFF
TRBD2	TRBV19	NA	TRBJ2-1	TGTGCCAGTAGTTTCTGGACTAGCGGCCCCTACAATGAGCAGTTCTTC	CASSFWTSGPYNEQFF
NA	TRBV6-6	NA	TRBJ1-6	TGTGCCAGCAGGTCGACAGGTCGCTCACCCCTCCACTTT	CASRSTGRSPLHF
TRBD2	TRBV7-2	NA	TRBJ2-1	TGTGCCAGCAGCCCGAACGGGAGGGACTACAATGAGCAGTTCTTC	CASSPNGRDYNEQFF
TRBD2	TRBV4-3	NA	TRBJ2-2	TGCGCCAGCAGCCAAGGATTAGCGGGAGCCTTAGCGGGGGAGCTGTTTTTT	CASSQGLAGALAGELFF